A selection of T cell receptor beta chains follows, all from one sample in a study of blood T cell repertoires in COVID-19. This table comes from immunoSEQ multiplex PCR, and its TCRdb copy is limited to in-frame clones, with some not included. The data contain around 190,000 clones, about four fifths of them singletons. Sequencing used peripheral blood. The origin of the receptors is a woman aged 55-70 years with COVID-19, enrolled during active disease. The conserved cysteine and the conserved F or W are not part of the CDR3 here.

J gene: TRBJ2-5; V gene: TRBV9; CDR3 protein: ASSLGQGQETQY
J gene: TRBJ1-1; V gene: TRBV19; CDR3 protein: ASSITEGASEAF
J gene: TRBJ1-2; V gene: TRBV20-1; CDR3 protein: SAQSPYGYT
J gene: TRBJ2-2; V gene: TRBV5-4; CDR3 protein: ASGLGAGTNTGELF
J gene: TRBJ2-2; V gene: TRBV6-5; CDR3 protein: ASSHRAGELF
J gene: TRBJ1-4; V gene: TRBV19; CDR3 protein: ASSFASGLTNEKLF
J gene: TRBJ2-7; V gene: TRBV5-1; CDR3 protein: ASRTGTVAYEQY
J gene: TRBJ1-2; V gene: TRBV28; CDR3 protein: ASSLHTTGGGYT
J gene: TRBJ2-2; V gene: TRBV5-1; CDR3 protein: ASSLTGGNTGELF
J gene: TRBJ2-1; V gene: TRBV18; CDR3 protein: ASSLTERRPYNEQF
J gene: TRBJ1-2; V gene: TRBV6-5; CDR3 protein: ASSPWTDSNYGYT
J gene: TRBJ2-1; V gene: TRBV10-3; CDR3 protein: AISDFGLRAYNEQF
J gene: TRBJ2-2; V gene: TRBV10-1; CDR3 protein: ASPNPGQRTGELF
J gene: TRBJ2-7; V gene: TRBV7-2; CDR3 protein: ASSQDRGALKEQY
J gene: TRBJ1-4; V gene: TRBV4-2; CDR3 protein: ASSPGGAGEKLF
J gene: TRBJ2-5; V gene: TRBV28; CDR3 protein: ASWGSGVQETQY
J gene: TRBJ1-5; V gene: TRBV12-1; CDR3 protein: APEGRLINQPQH
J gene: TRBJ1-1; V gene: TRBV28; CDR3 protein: ASILHRGRSLNTEAF
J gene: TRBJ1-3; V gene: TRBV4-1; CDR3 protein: ASSLKFRDRGNTIY
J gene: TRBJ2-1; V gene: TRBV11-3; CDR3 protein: ASSVAIGGRAGEQF
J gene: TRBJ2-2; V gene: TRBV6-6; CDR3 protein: ASRMQAGGTGELF
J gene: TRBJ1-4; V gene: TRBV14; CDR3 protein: ASSLTNSRLNEKLF
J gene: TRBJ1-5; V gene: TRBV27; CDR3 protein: ASRGGQGAVSNQPQH
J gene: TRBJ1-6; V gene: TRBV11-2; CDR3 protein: ASSLAGSHSPLH
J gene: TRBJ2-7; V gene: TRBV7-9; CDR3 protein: ASSSWTGDYEQY
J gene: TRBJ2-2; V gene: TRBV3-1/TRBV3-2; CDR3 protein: ASSPGQDTGELF
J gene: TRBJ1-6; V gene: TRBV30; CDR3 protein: AWMRNRGNSPLH
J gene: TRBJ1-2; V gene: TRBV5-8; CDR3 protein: ASSFDRGTGYT
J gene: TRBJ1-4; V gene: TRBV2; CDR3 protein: ASTVNRIPTNEKLF
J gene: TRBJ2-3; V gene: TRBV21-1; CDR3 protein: ASSKGERGRGTDTQY
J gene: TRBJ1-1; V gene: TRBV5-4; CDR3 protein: ASSLVGQGFSDTEAF
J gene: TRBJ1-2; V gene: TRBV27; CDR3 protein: ASSRDISNYGYT
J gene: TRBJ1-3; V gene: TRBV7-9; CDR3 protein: ASSLISSGLLG
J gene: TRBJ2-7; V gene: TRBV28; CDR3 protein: AIQQGGEYEQY
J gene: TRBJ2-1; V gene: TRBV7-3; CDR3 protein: ASSLTASGRIPYNEQF
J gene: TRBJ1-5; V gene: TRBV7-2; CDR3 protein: ASSLAGGGQPQH
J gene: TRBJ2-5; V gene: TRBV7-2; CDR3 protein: ASSPTSSEETQY
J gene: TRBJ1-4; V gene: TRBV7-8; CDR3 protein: ASSPSPQVHEKLF
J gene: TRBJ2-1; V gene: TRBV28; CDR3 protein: ASSQSGQGQNEQF
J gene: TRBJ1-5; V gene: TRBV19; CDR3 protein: ASSITGTGRSNQPQH
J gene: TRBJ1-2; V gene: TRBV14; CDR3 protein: ASSQDVARGYT
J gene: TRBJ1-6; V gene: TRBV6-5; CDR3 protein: ASSYSGRTYNSPLH
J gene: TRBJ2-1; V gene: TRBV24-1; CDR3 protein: ATSDSSRGGRGNEQF
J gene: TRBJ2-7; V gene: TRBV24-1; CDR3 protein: ATSDSRGLNYEQY
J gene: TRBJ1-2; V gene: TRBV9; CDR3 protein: ASSVEQDYGYT
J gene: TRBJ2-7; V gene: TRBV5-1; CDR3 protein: ASSLPTGTEQY
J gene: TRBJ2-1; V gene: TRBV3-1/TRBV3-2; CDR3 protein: ASSPLGSPQGQF
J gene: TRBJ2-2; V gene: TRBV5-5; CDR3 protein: ASSLVAGANTGELF
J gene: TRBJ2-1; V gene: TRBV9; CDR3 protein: ASSVADSYNEQF
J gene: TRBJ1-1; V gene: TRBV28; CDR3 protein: ASSPAGGAGTEAF
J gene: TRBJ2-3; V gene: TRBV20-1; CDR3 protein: SASGTQGGIAGGPQGTDTQY
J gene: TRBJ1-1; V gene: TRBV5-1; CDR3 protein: ASSFYRGTEAF
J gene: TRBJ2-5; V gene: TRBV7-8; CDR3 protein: ASSRFSFFQLRETQY